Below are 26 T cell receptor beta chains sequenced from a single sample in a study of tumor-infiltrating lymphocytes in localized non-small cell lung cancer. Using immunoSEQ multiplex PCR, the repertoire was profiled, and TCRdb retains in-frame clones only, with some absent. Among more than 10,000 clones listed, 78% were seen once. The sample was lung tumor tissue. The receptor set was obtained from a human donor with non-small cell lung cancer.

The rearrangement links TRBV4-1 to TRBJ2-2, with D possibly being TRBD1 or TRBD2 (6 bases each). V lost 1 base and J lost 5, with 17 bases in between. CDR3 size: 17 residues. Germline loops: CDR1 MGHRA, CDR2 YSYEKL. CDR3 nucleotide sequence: TGCGCCAGCAGCCAAGCCCCCCTCGGGGGCCGAACCGGGGAGCTGTTTTTT. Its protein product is CASSQAPLGGRTGELFF.

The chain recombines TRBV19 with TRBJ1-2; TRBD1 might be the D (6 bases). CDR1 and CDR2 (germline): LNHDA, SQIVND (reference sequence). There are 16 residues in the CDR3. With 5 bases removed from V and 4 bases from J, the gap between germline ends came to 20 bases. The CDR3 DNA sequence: TGTGCCAGTAGTGCCCGCTCAGGGGTGCAGAGCTATGGCTACACCTTC. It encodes CASSARSGVQSYGYTF.

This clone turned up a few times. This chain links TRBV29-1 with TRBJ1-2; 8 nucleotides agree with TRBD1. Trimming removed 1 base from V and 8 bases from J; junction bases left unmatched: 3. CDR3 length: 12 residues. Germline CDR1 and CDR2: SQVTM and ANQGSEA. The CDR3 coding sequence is TGCAGCGTTGAAGCCACAGGGGGAGGCTACACCTTC. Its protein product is CSVEATGGGYTF.

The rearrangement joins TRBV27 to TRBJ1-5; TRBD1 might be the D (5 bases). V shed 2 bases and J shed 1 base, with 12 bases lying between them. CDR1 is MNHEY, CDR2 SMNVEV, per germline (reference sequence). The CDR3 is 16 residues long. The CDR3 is CASSLQGPRSNQPQHF. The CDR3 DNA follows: TGTGCCAGCAGTTTACAGGGACCGAGAAGCAATCAGCCCCAGCATTTT.

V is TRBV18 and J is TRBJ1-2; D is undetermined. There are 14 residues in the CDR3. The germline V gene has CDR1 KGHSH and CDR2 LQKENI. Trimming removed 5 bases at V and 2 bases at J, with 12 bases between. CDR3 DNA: TGTGCCAGCTCAACGGCATACGACAACTATGGCTACACCTTC. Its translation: CASSTAYDNYGYTF.

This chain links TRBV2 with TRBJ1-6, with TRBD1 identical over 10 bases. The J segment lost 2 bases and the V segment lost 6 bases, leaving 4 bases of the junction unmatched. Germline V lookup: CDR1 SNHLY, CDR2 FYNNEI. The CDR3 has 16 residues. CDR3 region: CASRDRGNAYNSPLHF. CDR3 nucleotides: TGTGCCAGCAGGGACAGGGGGAACGCCTATAATTCACCCCTCCACTTT. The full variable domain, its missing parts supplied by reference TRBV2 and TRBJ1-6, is EPEVTQTPSHQVTQMGQEVILRCVPISNHLYFYWYRQILGQKVEFLVSFYNNEISEKSEIFDDQFSVERPDGSNFTLKIRSTKLEDSAMYFCASRDRGNAYNSPLHFGNGTRLTVT.

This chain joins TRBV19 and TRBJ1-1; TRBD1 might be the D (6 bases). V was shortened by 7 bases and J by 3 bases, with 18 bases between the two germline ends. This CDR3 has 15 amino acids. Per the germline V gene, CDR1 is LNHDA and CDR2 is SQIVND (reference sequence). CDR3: CASNLNREVYTEAFF. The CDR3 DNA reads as TGTGCCAGTAACCTTAACAGGGAGGTTTACACTGAAGCTTTCTTT.

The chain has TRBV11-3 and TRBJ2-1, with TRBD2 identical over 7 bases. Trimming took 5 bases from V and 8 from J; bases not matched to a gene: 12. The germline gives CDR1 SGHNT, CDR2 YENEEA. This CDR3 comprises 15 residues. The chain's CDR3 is CASSTLGIAGDEQFF. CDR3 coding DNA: TGTGCCAGCAGCACGCTTGGGATAGCGGGCGATGAGCAGTTCTTC.

CDR3 nucleotide sequence: TGTGCCAGCAGCTTAACGCCCGGCACAGATACGCAGTATTTT. As protein: CASSLTPGTDTQYF. This chain links TRBV7-2 with TRBJ2-3; no firm D call. Germline V gene data show CDR1 as SGHTA and CDR2 as FQGNSA. CDR3 size: 14 residues. V gave up 2 bases and J gave up 1 base, with 7 bases separating them.

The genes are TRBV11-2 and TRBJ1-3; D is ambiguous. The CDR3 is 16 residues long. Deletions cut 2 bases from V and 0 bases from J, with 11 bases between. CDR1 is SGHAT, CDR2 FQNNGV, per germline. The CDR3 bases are TGTGCCAGCAGCTTAATACGGCGGGGCTCTGGAAACACCATATATTTT. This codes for CASSLIRRGSGNTIYF.

The CDR3: CASSPWEGPDTQYF. CDR3 bases: TGTGCCAGCTCACCATGGGAAGGGCCCGATACGCAGTATTTT. V and J are TRBV18 and TRBJ2-3; D is undetermined. The CDR3 loop spans 14 amino acids. Looked up from germline, CDR1 is KGHSH and CDR2 is LQKENI. The germline V and J ends were trimmed by 2 bases and 6 bases, with 12 bases remaining between them.

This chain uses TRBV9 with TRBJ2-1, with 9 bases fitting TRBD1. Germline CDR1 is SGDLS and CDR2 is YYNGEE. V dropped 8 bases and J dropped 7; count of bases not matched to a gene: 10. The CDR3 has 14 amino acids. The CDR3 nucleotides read TGTGCCAGTTCTCGTAGGACAGGGGAGAATGAGCAGTTCTTC. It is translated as CASSRRTGENEQFF.

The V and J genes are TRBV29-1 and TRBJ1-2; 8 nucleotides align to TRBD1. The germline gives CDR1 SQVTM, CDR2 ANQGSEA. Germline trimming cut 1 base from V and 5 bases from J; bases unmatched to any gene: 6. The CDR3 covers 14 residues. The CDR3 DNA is TGCAGCGTTGAAGGCGGACAGGGTGATTATGGCTACACCTTC. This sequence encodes CSVEGGQGDYGYTF.

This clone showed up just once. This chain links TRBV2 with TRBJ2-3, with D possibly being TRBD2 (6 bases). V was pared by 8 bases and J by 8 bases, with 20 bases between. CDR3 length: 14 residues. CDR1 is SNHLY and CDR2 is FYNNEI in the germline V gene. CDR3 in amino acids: CASGVWGEPGTQYF. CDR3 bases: TGTGCCAGCGGGGTATGGGGGGAGCCGGGTACGCAGTATTTT. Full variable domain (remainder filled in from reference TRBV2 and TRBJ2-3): EPEVTQTPSHQVTQMGQEVILRCVPISNHLYFYWYRQILGQKVEFLVSFYNNEISEKSEIFDDQFSVERPDGSNFTLKIRSTKLEDSAMYFCASGVWGEPGTQYFGPGTRLTVL.

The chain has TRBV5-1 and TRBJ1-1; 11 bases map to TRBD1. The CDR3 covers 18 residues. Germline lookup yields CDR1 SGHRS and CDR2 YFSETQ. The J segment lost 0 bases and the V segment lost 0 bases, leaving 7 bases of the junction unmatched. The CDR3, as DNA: TGCGCCAGCAGCTTGGGGGCCGGACAGGGGGCTATGAACACTGAAGCTTTCTTT. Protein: CASSLGAGQGAMNTEAFF.

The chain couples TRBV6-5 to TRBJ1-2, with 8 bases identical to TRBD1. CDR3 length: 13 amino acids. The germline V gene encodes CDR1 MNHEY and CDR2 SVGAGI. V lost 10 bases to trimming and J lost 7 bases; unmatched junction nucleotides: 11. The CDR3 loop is CATRGQGITGYTF. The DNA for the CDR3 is TGTGCCACCCGCGGACAGGGCATTACTGGCTACACCTTC.

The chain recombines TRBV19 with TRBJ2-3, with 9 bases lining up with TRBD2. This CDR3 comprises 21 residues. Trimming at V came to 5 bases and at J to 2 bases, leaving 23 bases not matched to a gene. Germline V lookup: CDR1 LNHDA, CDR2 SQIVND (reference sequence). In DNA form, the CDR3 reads TGTGCCAGTAGTCCCCCCTGGGTAGCGGGAGACCGGTACGTTGACACAGATACGCAGTATTTT. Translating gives CASSPPWVAGDRYVDTDTQYF.

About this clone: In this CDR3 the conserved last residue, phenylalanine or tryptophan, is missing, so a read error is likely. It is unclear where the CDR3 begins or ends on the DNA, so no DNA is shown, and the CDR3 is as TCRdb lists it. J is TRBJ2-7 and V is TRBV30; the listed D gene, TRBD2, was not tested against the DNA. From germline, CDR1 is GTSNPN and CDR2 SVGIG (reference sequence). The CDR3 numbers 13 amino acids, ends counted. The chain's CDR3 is CAWSADPTSPPTL.

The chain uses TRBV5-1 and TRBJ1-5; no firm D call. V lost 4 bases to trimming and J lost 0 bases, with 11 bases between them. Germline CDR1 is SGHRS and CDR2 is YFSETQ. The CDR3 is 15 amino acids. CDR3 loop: CASSPAGYSNQPQHF. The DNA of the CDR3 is TGCGCCAGCAGCCCGGCGGGGTATAGCAATCAGCCCCAGCATTTT.

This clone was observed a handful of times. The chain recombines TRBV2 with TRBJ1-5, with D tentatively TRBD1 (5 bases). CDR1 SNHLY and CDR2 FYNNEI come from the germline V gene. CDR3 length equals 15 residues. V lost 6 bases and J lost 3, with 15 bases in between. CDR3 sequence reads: CASSLSGQINQPQHF. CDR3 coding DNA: TGTGCCAGCAGCCTGTCAGGACAAATCAATCAGCCCCAGCATTTT.

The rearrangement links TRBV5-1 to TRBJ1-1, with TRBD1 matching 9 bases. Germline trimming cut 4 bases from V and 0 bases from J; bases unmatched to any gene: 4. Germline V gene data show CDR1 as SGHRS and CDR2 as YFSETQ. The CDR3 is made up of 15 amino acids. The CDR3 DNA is TGCGCCAGCAGCCTGGACAGGGGAATGAACACTGAAGCTTTCTTT. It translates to CASSLDRGMNTEAFF.

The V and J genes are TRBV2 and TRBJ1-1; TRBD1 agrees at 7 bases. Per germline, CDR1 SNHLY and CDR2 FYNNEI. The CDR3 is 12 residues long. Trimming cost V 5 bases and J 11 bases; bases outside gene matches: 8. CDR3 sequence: CASSKDRVGAFF. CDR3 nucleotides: TGTGCCAGCAGTAAAGACAGGGTTGGGGCTTTCTTT. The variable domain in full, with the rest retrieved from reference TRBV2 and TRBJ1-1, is EPEVTQTPSHQVTQMGQEVILRCVPISNHLYFYWYRQILGQKVEFLVSFYNNEISEKSEIFDDQFSVERPDGSNFTLKIRSTKLEDSAMYFCASSKDRVGAFFGQGTRLTVV.

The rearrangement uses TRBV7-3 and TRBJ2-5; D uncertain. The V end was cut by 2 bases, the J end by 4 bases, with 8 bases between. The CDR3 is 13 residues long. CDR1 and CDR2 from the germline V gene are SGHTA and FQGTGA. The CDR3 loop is CASSLPPVETQYF. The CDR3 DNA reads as TGTGCCAGCAGCTTACCCCCCGTAGAGACCCAGTACTTC.

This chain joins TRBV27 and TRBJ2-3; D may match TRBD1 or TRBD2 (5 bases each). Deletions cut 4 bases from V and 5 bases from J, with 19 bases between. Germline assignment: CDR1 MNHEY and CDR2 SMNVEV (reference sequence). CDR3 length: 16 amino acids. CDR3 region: CASSSRRLGTEDTQYF. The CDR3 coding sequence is TGTGCCAGCAGTTCCCGACGACTTGGGACCGAAGATACGCAGTATTTT.

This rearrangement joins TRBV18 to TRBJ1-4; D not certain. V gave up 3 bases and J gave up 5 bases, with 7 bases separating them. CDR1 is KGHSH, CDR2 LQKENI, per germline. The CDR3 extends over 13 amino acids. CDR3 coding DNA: TGTGCCAGCTCACCCCCTTTAAATGAAAAACTGTTTTTT. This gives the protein CASSPPLNEKLFF.

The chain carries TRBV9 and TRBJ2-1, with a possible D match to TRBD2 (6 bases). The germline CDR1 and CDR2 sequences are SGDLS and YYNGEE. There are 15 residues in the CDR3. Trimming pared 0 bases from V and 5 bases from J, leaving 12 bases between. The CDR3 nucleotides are TGTGCCAGCAGCGTAGGTAGGACTACAAACAATGAGCAGTTCTTC. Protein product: CASSVGRTTNNEQFF.